Below, 13 T cell receptor beta chains from the same sample are listed, as sequenced in a study of T-cell memory formation after mild COVID-19. One entry per CDR3 protein, called by TCRdb with MiXCR from the 5' RACE reads. This sample has about 180,000 distinct CDR3 sequences; approximately 17% occur once, and the top ten carry roughly 4%. The specimen sequenced was PBMCs or a T cell subset sorted from them (not recorded which). Source of these receptors: a man aged 18 to 30 who had mild COVID-19 (a few samples of this study predate the infection). Cell type and time point are not known.

V is TRBV14 and J is TRBJ1-6; D may be TRBD1 (6 bases). V lost 4 bases, J lost 8 bases, and 9 bases lay in between. CDR3 length: 13 residues. Germline assignment: CDR1 SGHDN and CDR2 FVKESK. CDR3 sequence (DNA): TGTGCCAGCAGCCCGCGGACAGATTCACCCCTCCACTTT. It is translated as CASSPRTDSPLHF. Full variable domain (remainder filled in from reference TRBV14 and TRBJ1-6): EAGVTQFPSHSVIEKGQTVTLRCDPISGHDNLYWYRRVMGKEIKFLLHFVKESKQDESGMPNNRFLAERTGGTYSTLKVQPAELEDSGVYFCASSPRTDSPLHFGNGTRLTVT.

This chain connects TRBV7-6 to TRBJ2-3, with 12 bases identical to TRBD2. The CDR3 has 15 residues. Germline V gene sequence: CDR1 SGHVS, CDR2 FNYEAQ. With V trimmed by 7 bases and J by 5 bases, 7 bases remained unmatched. CDR3 in DNA: TGTGCCAGCACCCTAGGACTAGCGGGGTTAGATACGCAGTATTTT. Translating gives CASTLGLAGLDTQYF.

This clonotype was seen ten or more times. This chain connects TRBV5-1 to TRBJ2-5; the D is unclear. Germline CDR1 and CDR2: SGHRS and YFSETQ. The CDR3 is 14 residues long. V dropped 1 base and J dropped 5 bases, with 12 bases sitting between them. The CDR3 DNA sequence: TGCGCCAGCAGCTTGAGGCCAGGCCGGGAGACCCAGTACTTC. It yields the protein CASSLRPGRETQYF.

Only a few counts were recorded for this clonotype. This sequence joins TRBV4-1 and TRBJ1-6, with D possibly being TRBD1 (6 bases). This CDR3 has 15 residues. The V end was cut by 0 bases, the J end by 5 bases, with 8 bases between. Germline V lookup: CDR1 MGHRA, CDR2 YSYEKL. CDR3: CASSQDGQNNSPLHF. The DNA for the CDR3 is TGCGCCAGCAGCCAAGATGGACAGAATAATTCACCCCTCCACTTT.

This chain connects TRBV5-4 to TRBJ2-7; 12 nucleotides line up with TRBD2. The germline V gene encodes CDR1 SGHNT and CDR2 YYREEE (reference sequence). The CDR3 loop spans 15 amino acids. With V trimmed by 3 bases and J by 7 bases, 8 bases remained unmatched. The CDR3 sequence is CASSSRLAGVGEQYF. The CDR3 region has the DNA TGTGCCAGCAGCTCCCGACTAGCGGGGGTAGGGGAGCAGTACTTC.

The sample holds a few counts of this clonotype. The chain combines TRBV20-1 with TRBJ1-2; perhaps TRBD1 as D (5 bases). The CDR3 runs to 14 residues. Germline loops: CDR1 DFQATT, CDR2 SNEGSKA (reference sequence). Trimming stripped 5 bases from V and 2 bases from J, with 15 bases between. The CDR3 DNA reads TGCAGTGCTTGGGACCGAAGAAGGAACTATGGCTACACCTTC. As protein: CSAWDRRRNYGYTF.

The rearrangement joins TRBV25-1 to TRBJ1-1; possibly TRBD1 for D (6 bases). Germline assignment: CDR1 MGHDK and CDR2 SYGVNS. Trimming removed 6 bases at V and 3 bases at J, with 14 bases between. This CDR3 region has 14 residues. The CDR3 region has the DNA TGTGCCAGCAGACCGACGGGGGCGCACACTGAAGCTTTCTTT. As protein: CASRPTGAHTEAFF.

The V and J genes are TRBV5-1 and TRBJ2-3; 10 bases fit TRBD2. Germline V gene lookup returns CDR1 SGHRS and CDR2 YFSETQ. The J segment lost 5 bases and the V segment lost 0 bases, leaving 3 bases of the junction unmatched. The CDR3 loop spans 15 amino acids. CDR3 coding DNA: TGCGCCAGCAGCTTGGCGGTAGCGGGGGGAGATACGCAGTATTTT. It is translated as CASSLAVAGGDTQYF. The full variable domain, its missing parts supplied by reference TRBV5-1 and TRBJ2-3, is KAGVTQTPRYLIKTRGQQVTLSCSPISGHRSVSWYQQTPGQGLQFLFEYFSETQRNKGNFPGRFSGRQFSNSRSEMNVSTLELGDSALYLCASSLAVAGGDTQYFGPGTRLTVL.

The CDR3 DNA reads TGTGCCAGCTCGACCCAGGGGGCGCCCACTGAAGCTTTCTTT. Translation gives CASSTQGAPTEAFF. The V and J genes are TRBV12-3 or TRBV12-4 and TRBJ1-1; 8 bases agree with TRBD1. Losses at the gene ends were 8 bases for V and 4 bases for J; bases not matched to a gene: 9. The CDR3 is 14 residues long.

The V and J genes are TRBV7-6 and TRBJ2-3; D is possibly TRBD1 or TRBD2 (5 bases each). The CDR3 spans 14 residues. Trimming cost V 9 bases and J 5 bases, with 18 bases left between them. Per the germline V gene, CDR1 is SGHVS and CDR2 is FNYEAQ. DNA for the CDR3: TGTGCCAGAATGCGAGGGGCCGAAGAAGATACGCAGTATTTT. This sequence encodes CARMRGAEEDTQYF.

The chain joins TRBV20-1 to TRBJ2-1; D may correspond to TRBD1 or TRBD2 (6 bases each). CDR3 length: 16 residues. Trimming stripped 1 base from V and 0 bases from J, with 13 bases between. Germline CDR1 and CDR2: DFQATT and SNEGSKA (reference sequence). CDR3 nucleotide sequence: TGCAGTGCTAGAGGTGTAGGGGGGCGCTCCTACAATGAGCAGTTCTTC. Encoded protein: CSARGVGGRSYNEQFF.

This clonotype showed up just a few times. V gene TRBV19 combines with J gene TRBJ1-5; D unclear. V was shortened by 3 bases and J by 5 bases, with 8 bases between the two germline ends. This CDR3 has 13 amino acids. Germline V lookup: CDR1 LNHDA, CDR2 SQIVND (reference sequence). CDR3 nucleotides: TGTGCCAGTAGTATCCGGCTAGATCAGCCCCAGCATTTT. It encodes CASSIRLDQPQHF.

The V gene is TRBV5-1, the J gene TRBJ2-1; 13 nucleotides line up with TRBD2. Germline V gene data show CDR1 as SGHRS and CDR2 as YFSETQ. V gave up 4 bases and J gave up 2 bases; unmatched junction bases: 0. The CDR3 loop spans 15 amino acids. The CDR3 nucleotides are TGCGCCAGCAGCGGGACTAGCGGGGCCTACAATGAGCAGTTCTTC. As protein: CASSGTSGAYNEQFF. Using reference TRBV5-1 and TRBJ2-1 for the parts outside the CDR3, the full variable domain is KAGVTQTPRYLIKTRGQQVTLSCSPISGHRSVSWYQQTPGQGLQFLFEYFSETQRNKGNFPGRFSGRQFSNSRSEMNVSTLELGDSALYLCASSGTSGAYNEQFFGPGTRLTVL.